Listed below are T cell receptor beta chains from one sample, sequenced in a study of beta chain features in type 1 diabetes. Sequencing used immunoSEQ multiplex PCR; TCRdb keeps in-frame clones, though not all of them. This sample yields about 340,000 clones, of which 13% are seen a single time; nearly 0.015% belongs to the top ten. The sample was naive CD4+ T cells from blood. These TCRs come from a woman aged 18-30 years with type 1 diabetes. Both conserved end residues are trimmed from each CDR3. The order of the fields is J gene, V gene, CDR3 protein.

>TRBJ1-3|TRBV29-1
SVGGVVGNTIY
>TRBJ2-3|TRBV4-3
ASSPLGTGTDTQY
>TRBJ1-5|TRBV7-2
ASSLDSRGNQPQH
>TRBJ1-4|TRBV6-5
ASSYEFPVREKLF
>TRBJ1-2|TRBV7-2
ASSLGGQGAVYGYT
>TRBJ1-2|TRBV5-1
ASSPGQHYGYT
>TRBJ2-2|TRBV12-5
ASGLEDRVTGELF
>TRBJ2-5|TRBV28
ASSGQGPRY
>TRBJ2-1|TRBV4-1
ASSQDPTTRSWGEQF
>TRBJ2-1|TRBV4-3
ASSQRPQTSGNNEQF
>TRBJ2-1|TRBV19
ASSKPLTLASGSYNEQF
>TRBJ2-1|TRBV9
ASSVGTRLF
>TRBJ2-7|TRBV5-1
ASSLEGTGAEQY
>TRBJ2-1|TRBV19
ASSIRPLAGAEQF
>TRBJ2-5|TRBV29-1
SPLSRAGNNQETQY
>TRBJ2-3|TRBV4-1
ASSHKREGPTDTQY
>TRBJ2-5|TRBV15
ATSRGPRGREETQY
>TRBJ2-5|TRBV7-7
ASSPGLAGHETQY
>TRBJ2-7|TRBV28
ASSSTDPRGFGQY
>TRBJ2-1|TRBV5-1
ASSWEAGMDNEQF
>TRBJ1-1|TRBV7-8
ASSSGTLAEAF
>TRBJ1-2|TRBV21-1
ASRGQVDYGYT
>TRBJ2-5|TRBV10-3
AITGRLQETQY
>TRBJ2-1|TRBV18
ASSLGLGNEQF
>TRBJ1-5|TRBV6-1
ASSYRGTSNQPQH
>TRBJ2-1|TRBV28
ASSLPLGLAETNEQF
>TRBJ2-7|TRBV18
ASSPQGLKEQY
>TRBJ2-2|TRBV6-6
ASSYRVGRTGELF
>TRBJ2-1|TRBV11-2
ASRHISGLAGYNEQF
>TRBJ2-7|TRBV7-2
ASSPLGEGGEQY
>TRBJ2-1|TRBV7-9
ASSLDGGSGRNEQF
>TRBJ1-1|TRBV28
ASSLLGGLRTF
>TRBJ2-1|TRBV5-1
ASSPGTSGRSSYNEQF
>TRBJ2-3|TRBV6-6
ASSTGLATDTQY
>TRBJ2-3|TRBV5-6
ASSTLQGSHTDTQY
>TRBJ2-3|TRBV14
ASSQLSGRTDTQY
>TRBJ2-2|TRBV5-5
ASSAGLAVNTGELF
>TRBJ2-2|TRBV7-2
ASSLRPVGGGITGELF
>TRBJ2-3|TRBV5-4
ASSYPGLETDTQY
>TRBJ2-1|TRBV19
AGRPGLAKGF
>TRBJ2-2|TRBV7-7
ASSPSTSGANTGELF
>TRBJ2-7|TRBV11-2
ASSSRRRSSYEQY
>TRBJ1-2|TRBV4-3
ASSQDGAGDRGYT
>TRBJ2-5|TRBV27
ASSPRTSGRGETQY
>TRBJ2-3|TRBV11-3
ASSRTAGGTDTQY
>TRBJ2-3|TRBV30
AWSNSDTQY
>TRBJ1-2|TRBV6-5
ASSYGGNYGYT
>TRBJ2-5|TRBV11-2
ASSRPGRGVETQY